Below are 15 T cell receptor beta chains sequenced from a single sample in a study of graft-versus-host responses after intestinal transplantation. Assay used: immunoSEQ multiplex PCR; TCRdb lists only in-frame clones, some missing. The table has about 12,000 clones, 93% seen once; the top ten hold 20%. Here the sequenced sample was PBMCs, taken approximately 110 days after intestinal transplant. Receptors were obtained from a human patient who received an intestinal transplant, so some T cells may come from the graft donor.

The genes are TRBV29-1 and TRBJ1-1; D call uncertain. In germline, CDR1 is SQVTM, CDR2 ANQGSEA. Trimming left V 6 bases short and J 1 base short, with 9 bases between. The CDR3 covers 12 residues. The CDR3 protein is CSVPQENTEAFF. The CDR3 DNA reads TGCAGCGTCCCCCAGGAGAACACTGAAGCTTTCTTT.

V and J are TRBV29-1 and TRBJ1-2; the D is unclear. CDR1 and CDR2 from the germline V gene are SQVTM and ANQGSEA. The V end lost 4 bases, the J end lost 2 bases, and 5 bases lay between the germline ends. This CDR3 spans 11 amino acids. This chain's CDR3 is CSVAENYGYTF. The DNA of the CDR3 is TGCAGCGTTGCGGAGAACTATGGCTACACCTTC.

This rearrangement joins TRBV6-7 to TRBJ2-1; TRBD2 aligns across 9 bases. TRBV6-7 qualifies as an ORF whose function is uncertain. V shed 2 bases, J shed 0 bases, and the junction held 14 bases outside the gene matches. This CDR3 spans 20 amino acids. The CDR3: CASSYRPTRGRVPSYNEQFF. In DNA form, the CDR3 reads TGTGCCAGCAGTTACAGACCGACCCGCGGGAGGGTTCCCTCCTACAATGAGCAGTTCTTC.

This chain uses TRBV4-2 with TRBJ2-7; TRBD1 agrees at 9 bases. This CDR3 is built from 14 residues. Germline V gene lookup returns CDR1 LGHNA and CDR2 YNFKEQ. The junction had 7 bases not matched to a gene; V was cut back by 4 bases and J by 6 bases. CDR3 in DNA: TGTGCCAGCAGCCCCGCCGGGACAGGGTTCGAGCAGTACTTC. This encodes CASSPAGTGFEQYF.

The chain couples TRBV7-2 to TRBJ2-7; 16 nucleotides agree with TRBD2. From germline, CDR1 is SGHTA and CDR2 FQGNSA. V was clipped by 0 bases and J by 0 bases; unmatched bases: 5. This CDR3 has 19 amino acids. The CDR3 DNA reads TGTGCCAGCAGCTTAGCCGGGACTAGCGGGAGGGCAATCTCCTACGAGCAGTACTTC. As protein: CASSLAGTSGRAISYEQYF.

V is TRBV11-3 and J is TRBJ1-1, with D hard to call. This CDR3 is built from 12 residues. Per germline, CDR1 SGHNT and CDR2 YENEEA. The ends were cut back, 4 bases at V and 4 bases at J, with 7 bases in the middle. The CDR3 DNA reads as TGTGCCAGCAGCTCAGCTATCACTGAAGCTTTCTTT. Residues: CASSSAITEAFF.

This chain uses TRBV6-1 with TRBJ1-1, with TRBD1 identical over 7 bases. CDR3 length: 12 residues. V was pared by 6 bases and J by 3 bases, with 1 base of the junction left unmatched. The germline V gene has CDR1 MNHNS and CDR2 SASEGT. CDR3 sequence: CASRGQYTEAFF. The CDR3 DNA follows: TGTGCCAGCAGGGGACAGTACACTGAAGCTTTCTTT.

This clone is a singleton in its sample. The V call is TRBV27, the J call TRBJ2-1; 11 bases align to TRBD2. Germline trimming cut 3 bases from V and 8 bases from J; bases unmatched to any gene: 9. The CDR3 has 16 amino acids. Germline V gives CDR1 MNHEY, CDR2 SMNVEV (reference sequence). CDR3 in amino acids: CASSFTSGSIGDEQFF. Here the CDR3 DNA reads TGTGCCAGCAGTTTTACTAGCGGGAGTATCGGCGATGAGCAGTTCTTC.

The CDR3 loop is CASSRGATNEKLFF. The CDR3 nucleotides are TGCGCCAGCAGTCGTGGCGCAACTAATGAAAAACTGTTTTTT. The chain joins TRBV10-1 to TRBJ1-4; D remains ambiguous. This CDR3 is 14 amino acids long. Trimming took 5 bases from V and 0 from J, leaving 7 bases between them. Germline V gene lookup returns CDR1 WNHNN and CDR2 SYGVQD (reference sequence).

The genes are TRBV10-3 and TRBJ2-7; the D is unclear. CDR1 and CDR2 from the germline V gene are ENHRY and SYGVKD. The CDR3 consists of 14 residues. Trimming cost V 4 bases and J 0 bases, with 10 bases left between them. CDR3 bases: TGTGCCATCAGTGGGACCGAGGCCTCCTACGAGCAGTACTTC. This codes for CAISGTEASYEQYF.

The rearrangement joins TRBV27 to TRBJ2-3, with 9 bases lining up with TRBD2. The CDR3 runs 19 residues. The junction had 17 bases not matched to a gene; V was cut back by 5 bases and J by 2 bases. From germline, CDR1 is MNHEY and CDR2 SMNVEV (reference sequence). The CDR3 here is CASSPPLGREGLPTDTQYF. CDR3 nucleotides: TGTGCCAGCAGTCCCCCTCTTGGGCGGGAGGGCCTCCCCACAGATACGCAGTATTTT.

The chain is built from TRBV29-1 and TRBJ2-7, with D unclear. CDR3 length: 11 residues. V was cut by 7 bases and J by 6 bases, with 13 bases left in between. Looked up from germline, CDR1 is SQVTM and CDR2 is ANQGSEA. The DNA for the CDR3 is TGCAGCGCACACAAACATGGCGAGCAGTACTTC. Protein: CSAHKHGEQYF.

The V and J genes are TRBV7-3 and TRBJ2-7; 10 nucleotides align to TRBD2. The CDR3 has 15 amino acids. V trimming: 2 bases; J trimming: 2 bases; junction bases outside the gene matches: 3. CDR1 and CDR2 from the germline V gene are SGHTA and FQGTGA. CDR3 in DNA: TGTGCCAGCAGCTTATCAGCGGGAGGGCCCTACGAGCAGTACTTC. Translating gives CASSLSAGGPYEQYF.

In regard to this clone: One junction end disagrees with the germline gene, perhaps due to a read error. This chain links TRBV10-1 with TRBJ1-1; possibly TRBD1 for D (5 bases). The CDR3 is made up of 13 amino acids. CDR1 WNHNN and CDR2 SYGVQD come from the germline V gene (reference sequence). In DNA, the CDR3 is TGCGCCAGCAGTGAGTCGGAAAGCGGGGGTCCCCAATTT. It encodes CASSESESGGPQF.

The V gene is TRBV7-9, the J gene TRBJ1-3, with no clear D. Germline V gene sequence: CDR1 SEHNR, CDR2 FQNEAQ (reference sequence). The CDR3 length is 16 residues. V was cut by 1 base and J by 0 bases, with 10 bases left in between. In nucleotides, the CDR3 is TGTGCCAGCAGCTTAGTCCTCAGTATCTCTGGAAACACCATATATTTT. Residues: CASSLVLSISGNTIYF.